Detailed here is one TCR beta chain. Its antigen is still unknown. The sample is drawn from a study of T-cell reconstitution after alpha-beta-depleted transplantation in children. J lost 5 bases, V lost 5 bases, and 3 bases had no gene match. Germline V gene data show CDR1 as SGHTA and CDR2 as FQGTGA. This CDR3 has 13 amino acids. Preparing the TCRbeta library involved the use of unique molecular identifiers. TCRdb itself ran the PCR reads through MiXCR, one entry per CDR3 protein. The sample includes about 200,000 distinct CDR3 sequences, approximately 8.4% seen only once; the top ten take roughly a third. General observations from the study: TCRbeta diversity was high at day 60 in some patients (a result of surviving recipient T cells and thymic progenitors). Newly produced T cells mostly accounted for T-cell counts and diversity one year post-transplant. Several hundred expanded graft clones reportedly gave rise to the alpha-beta T cells present about two months after transplant.

This sequence was found in a male patient between 2 and 10 years old who had a stem cell transplant for acute myeloid leukemia, so the T cells may come from the graft donor. V gene TRBV7-3 combines with J gene TRBJ2-5; 9 positions match TRBD1. The sequencing used PBMCs, mostly from graft donor cells, collected 360 days after TCRalphabeta/CD19-depleted stem cell transplant. CDR3 in amino acids: CASSPTGGETQYF. Written as DNA, the CDR3 is TGTGCCAGCAGCCCGACAGGGGGGGAGACCCAGTACTTC.